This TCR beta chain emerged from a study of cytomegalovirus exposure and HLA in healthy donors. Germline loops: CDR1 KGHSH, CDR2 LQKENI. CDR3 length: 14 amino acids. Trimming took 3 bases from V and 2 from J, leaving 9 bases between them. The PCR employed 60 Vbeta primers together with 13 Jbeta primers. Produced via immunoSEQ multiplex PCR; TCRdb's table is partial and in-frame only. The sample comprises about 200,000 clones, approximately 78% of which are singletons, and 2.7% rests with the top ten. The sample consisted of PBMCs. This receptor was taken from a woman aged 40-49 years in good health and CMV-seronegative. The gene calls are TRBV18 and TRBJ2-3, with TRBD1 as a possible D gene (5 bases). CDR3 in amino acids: CASSPQGPTDTQYF. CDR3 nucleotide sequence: TGTGCCAGCTCACCCCAGGGCCCCACAGATACGCAGTATTTT.